The 10 T cell receptor beta chains listed next were all sequenced from one sample in a study of shared T cell receptors in the human thymus. Repertoires were generated with immunoSEQ multiplex PCR, while TCRdb's copy carries only in-frame clones and drops some. The sample holds some 660,000 clones, around 87% seen once. The same sample was also used in a study of human thymus T cells.

The sequencing sample was made of thymocytes. The receptors come from a boy under two years old with a congenital heart defect.

The J gene is TRBJ1-1, the V gene TRBV5-1; no definite D call. V was pared by 1 base and J by 8 bases, with 15 bases between. The CDR3 covers 14 residues. Looked up from germline, CDR1 is SGHRS and CDR2 is YFSETQ. The CDR3 DNA sequence: TGCGCCAGCAGCTTGACGGGAGCCTCTCACGAAGCTTTCTTT. It specifies CASSLTGASHEAFF. Full variable domain (remainder filled in from reference TRBV5-1 and TRBJ1-1): KAGVTQTPRYLIKTRGQQVTLSCSPISGHRSVSWYQQTPGQGLQFLFEYFSETQRNKGNFPGRFSGRQFSNSRSEMNVSTLELGDSALYLCASSLTGASHEAFFGQGTRLTVV.

The CDR3 DNA is TGTGCCAGCAGTGTCAGGACAGATTATAGCAATCAGCCCCAGCATTTT. It codes for CASSVRTDYSNQPQHF. The rearrangement uses TRBV6-1 and TRBJ1-5; D is possibly TRBD1 (6 bases). V was trimmed by 4 bases and J by 0 bases, leaving 13 bases between them. This CDR3 has 16 residues. CDR1 is MNHNS and CDR2 is SASEGT in the germline V gene.

This chain joins TRBV2 and TRBJ2-2; D call uncertain. The CDR3 sequence is 14 residues long. In germline, CDR1 is SNHLY, CDR2 FYNNEI. The V end was cut by 6 bases, the J end by 6 bases, with 14 bases between. CDR3 bases: TGTGCCAGCAGGGTCGGTCTTCGAGCCGGGGAGCTGTTTTTT. Translated, it gives CASRVGLRAGELFF. Variable domain in full (rest from reference TRBV2 and TRBJ2-2): EPEVTQTPSHQVTQMGQEVILRCVPISNHLYFYWYRQILGQKVEFLVSFYNNEISEKSEIFDDQFSVERPDGSNFTLKIRSTKLEDSAMYFCASRVGLRAGELFFGEGSRLTVL.

The table lists this clone with a few counts. V and J are TRBV6-1 and TRBJ2-1; 11 bases fit TRBD2. Trimming took 1 base from V and 4 from J; bases not matched to a gene: 9. Germline V gene lookup returns CDR1 MNHNS and CDR2 SASEGT. The CDR3 has 18 residues. The CDR3 protein is CASSEVVTASGGYNEQFF. The DNA of the CDR3 is TGTGCCAGCAGTGAAGTGGTGACGGCTAGCGGGGGGTACAATGAGCAGTTCTTC.

The V and J genes are TRBV28 and TRBJ1-1; weak D call: TRBD1 (5 bases). Trimming took 7 bases from V and 4 from J, leaving 16 bases between them. The CDR3 has 14 residues. Germline V gives CDR1 MDHEN, CDR2 SYDVKM. CDR3 protein: CASTGDGGLTEAFF. The CDR3 nucleotides read TGTGCCAGCACCGGGGACGGAGGGCTCACTGAAGCTTTCTTT.

The genes are TRBV4-2 and TRBJ1-4, with 9 bases that match TRBD1. Germline CDR1 is LGHNA and CDR2 is YNFKEQ. The CDR3 has 18 amino acids. The junction had 12 bases not matched to a gene; V was cut back by 1 base and J by 6 bases. CDR3 nucleotides: TGTGCCAGCAGCCAAGTGTACAGGGGGCCCTTCTTGCATGAAAAACTGTTTTTT. Translated: CASSQVYRGPFLHEKLFF.

Only one count was recorded for this clone. The CDR3 sequence: CASRPTGLMNTEAFF. The DNA of the CDR3 is TGTGCCAGCCGGCCGACAGGGTTGATGAACACTGAAGCTTTCTTT. The gene calls are TRBV11-2 and TRBJ1-1, with 7 bases lining up with TRBD1. Germline assignment: CDR1 SGHAT and CDR2 FQNNGV. V dropped 8 bases and J dropped 0; count of bases not matched to a gene: 9. The CDR3 extends over 15 amino acids.

Note on this clone: Other DNA sequences in this specimen translate into the identical CDR3. The CDR3 region is CASTNGGSSYNEQFF. CDR3 bases: TGTGCCAGCACCAACGGGGGGAGCTCCTACAATGAGCAGTTCTTC. This rearrangement joins TRBV6-5 to TRBJ2-1, with 7 bases that match TRBD2. Trimming at V came to 7 bases and at J to 0 bases, leaving 6 bases not matched to a gene. Germline loops: CDR1 MNHEY, CDR2 SVGAGI. This CDR3 is built from 15 residues.

The V and J genes are TRBV4-2 and TRBJ2-3, with no clear D. CDR1 LGHNA and CDR2 YNFKEQ come from the germline V gene. V lost 0 bases and J lost 6, with 4 bases in between. The CDR3 contains 12 residues. Written as DNA, the CDR3 is TGTGCCAGCAGCCAAGATCGGGATACGCAGTATTTT. Its protein product is CASSQDRDTQYF.

This clone was detected only a few times. The V call is TRBV5-1, the J call TRBJ2-3, with D unresolved. The V end was cut by 4 bases, the J end by 4 bases, with 7 bases between. Germline values: CDR1 SGHRS, CDR2 YFSETQ. The CDR3 totals 12 residues. CDR3 in amino acids: CASSLYADTQYF. The DNA for the CDR3 is TGCGCCAGCAGCCTATATGCAGATACGCAGTATTTT.